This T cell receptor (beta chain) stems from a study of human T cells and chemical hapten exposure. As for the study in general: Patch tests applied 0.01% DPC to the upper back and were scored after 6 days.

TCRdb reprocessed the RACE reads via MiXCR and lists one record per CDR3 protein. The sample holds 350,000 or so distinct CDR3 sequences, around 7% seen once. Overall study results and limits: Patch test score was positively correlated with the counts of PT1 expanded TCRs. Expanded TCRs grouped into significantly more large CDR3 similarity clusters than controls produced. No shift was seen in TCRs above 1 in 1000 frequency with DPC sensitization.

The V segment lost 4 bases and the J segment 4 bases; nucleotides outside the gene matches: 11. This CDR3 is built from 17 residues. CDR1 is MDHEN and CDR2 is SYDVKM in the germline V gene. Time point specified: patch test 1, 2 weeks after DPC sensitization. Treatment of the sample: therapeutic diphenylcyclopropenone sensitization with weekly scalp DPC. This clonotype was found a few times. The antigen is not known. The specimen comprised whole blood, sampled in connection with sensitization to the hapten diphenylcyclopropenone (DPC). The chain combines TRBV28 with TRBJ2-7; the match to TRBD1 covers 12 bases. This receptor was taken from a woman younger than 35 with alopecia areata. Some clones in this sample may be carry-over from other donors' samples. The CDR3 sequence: CASSSLLGTGGIYEQYF. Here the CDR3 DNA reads TGTGCCAGCAGTTCCCTTTTAGGGACAGGGGGCATTTACGAGCAGTACTTC.